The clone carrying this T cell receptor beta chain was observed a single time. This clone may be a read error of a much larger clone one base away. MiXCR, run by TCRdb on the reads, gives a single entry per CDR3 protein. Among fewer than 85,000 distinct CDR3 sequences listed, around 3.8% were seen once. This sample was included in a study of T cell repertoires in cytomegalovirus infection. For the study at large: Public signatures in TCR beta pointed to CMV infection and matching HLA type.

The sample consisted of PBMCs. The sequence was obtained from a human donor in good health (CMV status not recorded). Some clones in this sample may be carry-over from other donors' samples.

Here the CDR3 reads CASIGAGGSYNEQFF. For the CDR3, the DNA is TGTGCCAGCATCGGGGCTGGCGGGAGTTACAATGAGCAGTTCTTC. The chain combines TRBV7-9 with TRBJ2-1; 7 nucleotides agree with TRBD2. Germline V gene sequence: CDR1 SEHNR, CDR2 FQNEAQ (reference sequence). Germline trimming cut 7 bases from V and 4 bases from J; bases unmatched to any gene: 10. The CDR3 consists of 15 residues.